The rows below give T cell receptor beta chains drawn from one sample of a study of control samples from healthy donors and cancer patients. The assay was immunoSEQ multiplex PCR, and TCRdb's table has in-frame clones only and misses some. The table has approximately 160,000 clones, roughly 92% seen once. Sequencing was carried out using blood. These receptors were obtained from a woman in her twenties or thirties in good health. CDR3s include the opening cysteine and the closing phenylalanine or tryptophan. Clone size is shown for a subset of rows, as once, few, many or a class of expanded clone.

NA	TRBV7-2	TRBJ1-6	CASSLAMSSYNSPLHF
NA	TRBV5-6	TRBJ1-1	CASSWATGRNTEAFF
NA	TRBV7-8	TRBJ2-2	CATYRDAAASGELFF
NA	TRBV29-1	TRBJ2-5	CSARTGRETQYF
once	TRBV27	TRBJ2-2	CASRPGTLDTGELFF
NA	TRBV5-6	TRBJ2-1	CASARGGSSYNEQFF
NA	TRBV7-2	TRBJ1-1	CASSIGQTTEAFF
few	TRBV11-2	TRBJ1-3	CASSLLQGQLNTIYF
NA	TRBV10-2	TRBJ2-3	CASSEIETTFLYF
NA	TRBV7-3	TRBJ2-5	CASSPGFGAGQYF
NA	TRBV29-1	TRBJ2-3	CSVGFGTVEDTQYF
NA	TRBV20-1	TRBJ1-2	CSVQTIYGYTF
NA	TRBV3-1/TRBV3-2	TRBJ2-7	CASSQDRVSYEQYF
NA	TRBV2	TRBJ2-3	CASSDDHDADTQYF
NA	TRBV4-2	TRBJ2-7	CASSQAGETYEQYF
NA	TRBV19	TRBJ1-1	CASSPLGGNTEAFF
few	TRBV5-1	TRBJ2-2	CASGPGTTGELFF
NA	TRBV5-6	TRBJ1-5	CASSVGDGTGQSLAQHF
NA	TRBV27	TRBJ2-3	CASSPKTSPDTQYF
NA	TRBV6-2/TRBV6-3	TRBJ2-7	CASSHPGTAYEQYF
NA	TRBV13	TRBJ2-3	CASSFGTSGYTDTQYF
NA	TRBV5-4	TRBJ2-1	CASSGTLRRYNEQFF
NA	TRBV4-1	TRBJ1-5	CTSSQRGGDYSNQPQHF
NA	TRBV28	TRBJ1-1	CASSLGAYTEAFF
NA	TRBV9	TRBJ2-7	CASSVASQLKGEQYF
NA	TRBV7-9	TRBJ2-1	CASSPASSYNEQFF
NA	TRBV18	TRBJ2-3	CASSPRRLGGLADTDTQYF
NA	TRBV9	TRBJ2-3	CAGSVTPDTQYF
NA	TRBV7-2	TRBJ2-6	CASSLAGRGAGANVLTF
NA	TRBV19	TRBJ2-7	CASSLRGGSYEQYF
NA	TRBV5-1	TRBJ1-2	CASSTGDRGFYGYTF
NA	TRBV5-1	TRBJ2-1	CASSRDTDKNEQFF
once	TRBV19	TRBJ2-2	CASSLGPEGGELFF
NA	TRBV6-6	TRBJ2-1	CASSYLQHYNEQFF
NA	TRBV5-1	TRBJ2-7	CASSSYYEQYF
NA	TRBV18	TRBJ2-2	CASSPGLESSPWDTGELFF
NA	TRBV19	TRBJ2-1	CASSHGVSYNEQFF
NA	TRBV6-2/TRBV6-3	TRBJ1-5	CASSPQGHQPQHF
once	TRBV7-9	TRBJ2-2	CASSQAGKATGELFF
once	TRBV18	TRBJ1-1	CASSPWTGMNTEAFF
NA	TRBV4-2	TRBJ1-6	CASSQGSPLHF
NA	TRBV19	TRBJ2-2	CASRGTGPGELLF
NA	TRBV27	TRBJ2-3	CASSLQISTDTQYF
NA	TRBV7-9	TRBJ2-3	CASSLGTSRMRTDTQYF
NA	TRBV27	TRBJ2-6	CASSLSAGPKDVLTF
NA	TRBV11-2	TRBJ2-1	CASSLGRNNEQFF
once	TRBV4-1	TRBJ1-4	CASSRAGGANEKLFF
NA	TRBV18	TRBJ2-7	CASSPATGHYEQYF
NA	TRBV2	TRBJ2-2	CASKPGLGGGELFF
NA	TRBV7-9	TRBJ1-2	CASSLAGTENYGYTF
NA	TRBV27	TRBJ1-1	CASSLWPNTEAFF
NA	TRBV28	TRBJ2-3	CATPGRTTDTQYF
NA	TRBV28	TRBJ1-5	CASRPPVGGRGSNQPQHF
NA	TRBV28	TRBJ2-2	CASSLSMNTGELFF
NA	TRBV11-3	TRBJ2-2	CASSLSFPTGLDLNTGELFF